This TCR beta chain was found in a study of T cell repertoires in cytomegalovirus infection. MiXCR, applied by TCRdb to the reads, yields one record per CDR3 protein. The table shows some 700,000 distinct CDR3 sequences, with less than 40% occurring only once. This clonotype was obtained from a human donor in good health (CMV status not recorded). Some clones in this sample may be carry-over from other donors' samples. Sample: PBMCs.

The CDR3 DNA is TGTGCCAGCAGCTTAGGGGGATTTGGAAACACCATATATTTT. Its translation: CASSLGGFGNTIYF. This sequence joins TRBV7-6 and TRBJ1-3; D not resolved. V was cut by 1 base and J by 3 bases, with 7 bases left in between. Germline CDR1 SGHVS, CDR2 FNYEAQ. The CDR3 loop spans 14 amino acids.